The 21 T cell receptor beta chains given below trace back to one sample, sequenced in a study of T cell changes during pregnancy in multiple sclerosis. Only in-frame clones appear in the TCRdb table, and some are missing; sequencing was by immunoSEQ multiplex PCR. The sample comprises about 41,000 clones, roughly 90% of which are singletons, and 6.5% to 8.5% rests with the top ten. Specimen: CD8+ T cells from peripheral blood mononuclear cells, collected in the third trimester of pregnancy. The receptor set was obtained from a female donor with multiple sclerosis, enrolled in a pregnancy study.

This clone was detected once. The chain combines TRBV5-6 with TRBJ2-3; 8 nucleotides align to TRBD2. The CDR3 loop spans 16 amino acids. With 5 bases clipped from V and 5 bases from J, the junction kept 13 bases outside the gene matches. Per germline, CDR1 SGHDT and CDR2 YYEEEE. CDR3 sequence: CASRGSSGMPIDTQYF. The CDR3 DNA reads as TGTGCCAGCAGGGGGAGTAGCGGGATGCCTATAGATACGCAGTATTTT.

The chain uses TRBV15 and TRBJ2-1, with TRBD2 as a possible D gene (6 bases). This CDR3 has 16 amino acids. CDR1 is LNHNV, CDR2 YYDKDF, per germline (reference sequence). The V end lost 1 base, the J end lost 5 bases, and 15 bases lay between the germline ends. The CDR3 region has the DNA TGTGCCACCAGCAGAGCCCGGGACTCACCTAACAATGAGCAGTTCTTC. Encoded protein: CATSRARDSPNNEQFF.

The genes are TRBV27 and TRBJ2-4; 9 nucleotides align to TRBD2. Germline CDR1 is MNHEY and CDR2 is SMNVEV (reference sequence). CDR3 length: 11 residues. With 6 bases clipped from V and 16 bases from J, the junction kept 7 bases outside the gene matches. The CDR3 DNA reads TGTGCCAGCAGCCCGGGACTAGCCCTATACTTC. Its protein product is CASSPGLALYF.

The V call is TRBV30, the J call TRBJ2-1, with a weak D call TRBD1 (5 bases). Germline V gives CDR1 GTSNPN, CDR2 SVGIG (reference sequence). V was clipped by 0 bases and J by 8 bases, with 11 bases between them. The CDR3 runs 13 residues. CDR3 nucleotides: TGTGCCTGGAGTGTAGCAGGGATGGATGAGCAGTTCTTC. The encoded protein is CAWSVAGMDEQFF.

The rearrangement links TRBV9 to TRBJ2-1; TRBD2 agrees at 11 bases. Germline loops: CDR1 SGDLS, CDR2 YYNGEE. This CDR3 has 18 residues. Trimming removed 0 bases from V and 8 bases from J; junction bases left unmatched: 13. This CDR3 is CASSVEVGSGGVGDEQFF. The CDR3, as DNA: TGTGCCAGCAGCGTAGAGGTCGGTAGCGGGGGGGTGGGCGATGAGCAGTTCTTC.

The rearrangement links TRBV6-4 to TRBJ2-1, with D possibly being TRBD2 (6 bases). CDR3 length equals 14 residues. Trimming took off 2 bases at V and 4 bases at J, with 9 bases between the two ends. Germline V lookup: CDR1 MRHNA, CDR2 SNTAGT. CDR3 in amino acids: CASSDGGGYNEQFF. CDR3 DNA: TGTGCCAGCAGTGACGGCGGAGGGTACAATGAGCAGTTCTTC.

The DNA of the CDR3 is TGTGCCAGCAGTTTATCTCAGGGGGCGTATATCACTGAAGCTTTCTTT. Its protein is CASSLSQGAYITEAFF. The rearrangement links TRBV27 to TRBJ1-1; 8 bases are shared with TRBD1. The CDR3 covers 16 residues. Germline lookup yields CDR1 MNHEY and CDR2 SMNVEV (reference sequence). V lost 0 bases to trimming and J lost 4 bases; unmatched junction nucleotides: 7.

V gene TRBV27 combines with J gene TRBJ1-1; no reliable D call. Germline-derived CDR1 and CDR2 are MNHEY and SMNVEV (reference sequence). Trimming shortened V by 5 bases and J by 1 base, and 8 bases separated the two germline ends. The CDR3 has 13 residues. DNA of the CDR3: TGTGCCAGCAGTCCGACAACGAACACTGAAGCTTTCTTT. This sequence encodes CASSPTTNTEAFF.

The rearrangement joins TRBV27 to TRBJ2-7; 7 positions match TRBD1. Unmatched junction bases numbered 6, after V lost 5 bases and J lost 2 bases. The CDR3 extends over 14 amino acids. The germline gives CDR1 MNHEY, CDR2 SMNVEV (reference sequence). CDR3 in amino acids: CASSAGTVAYEQYF. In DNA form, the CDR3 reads TGTGCCAGCAGTGCCGGGACAGTCGCCTACGAGCAGTACTTC.

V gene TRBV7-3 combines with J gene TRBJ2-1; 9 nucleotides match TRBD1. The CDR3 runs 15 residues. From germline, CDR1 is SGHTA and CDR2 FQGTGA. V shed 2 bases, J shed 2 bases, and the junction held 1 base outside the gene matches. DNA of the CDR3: TGTGCCAGCAGCTTAGGGACAGGGACCTACAATGAGCAGTTCTTC. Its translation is CASSLGTGTYNEQFF.

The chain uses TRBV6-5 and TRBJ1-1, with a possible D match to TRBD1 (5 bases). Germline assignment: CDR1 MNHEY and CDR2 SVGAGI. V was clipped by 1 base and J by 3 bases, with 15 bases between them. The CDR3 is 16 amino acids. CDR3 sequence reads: CASSYYPDRGYTEAFF. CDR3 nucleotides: TGTGCCAGCAGTTACTATCCCGACAGAGGATACACTGAAGCTTTCTTT.

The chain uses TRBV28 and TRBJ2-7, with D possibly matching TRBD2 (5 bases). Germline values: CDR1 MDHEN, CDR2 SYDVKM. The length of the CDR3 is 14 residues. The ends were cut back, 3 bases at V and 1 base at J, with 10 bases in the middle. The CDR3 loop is CASSFTAGSYEQYF. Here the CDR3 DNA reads TGTGCCAGCAGTTTCACGGCGGGTTCCTACGAGCAGTACTTC. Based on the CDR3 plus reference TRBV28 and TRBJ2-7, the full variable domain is DVKVTQSSRYLVKRTGEKVFLECVQDMDHENMFWYRQDPGLGLRLIYFSYDVKMKEKGDIPEGYSVSREKKERFSLILESASTNQTSMYLCASSFTAGSYEQYFGPGTRLTVT.

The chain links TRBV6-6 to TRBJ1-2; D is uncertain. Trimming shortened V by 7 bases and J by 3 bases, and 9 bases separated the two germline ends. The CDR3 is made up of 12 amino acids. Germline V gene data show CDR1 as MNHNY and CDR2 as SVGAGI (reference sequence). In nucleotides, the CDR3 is TGTGCCAGCAATGACAACTACTATGGCTACACCTTC. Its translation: CASNDNYYGYTF.

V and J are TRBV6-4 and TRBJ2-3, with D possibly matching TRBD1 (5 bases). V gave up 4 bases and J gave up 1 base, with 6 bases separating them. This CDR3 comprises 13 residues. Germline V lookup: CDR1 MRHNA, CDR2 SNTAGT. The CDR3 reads CASSVGGTDTQYF. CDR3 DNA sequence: TGTGCCAGCAGTGTAGGGGGCACAGATACGCAGTATTTT.

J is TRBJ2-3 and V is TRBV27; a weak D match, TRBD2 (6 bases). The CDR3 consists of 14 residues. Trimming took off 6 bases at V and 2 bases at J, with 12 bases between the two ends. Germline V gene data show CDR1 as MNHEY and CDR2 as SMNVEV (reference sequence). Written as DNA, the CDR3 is TGTGCCAGCAGCCGCTGGGGGGTCACAGATACGCAGTATTTT. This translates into CASSRWGVTDTQYF.

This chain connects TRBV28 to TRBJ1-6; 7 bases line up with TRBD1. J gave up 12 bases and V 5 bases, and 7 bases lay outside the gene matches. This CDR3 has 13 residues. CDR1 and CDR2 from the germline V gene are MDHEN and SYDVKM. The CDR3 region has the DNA TGTGCCAGCAGTCTACACAGGGGACAACCCCTCCACTTT. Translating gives CASSLHRGQPLHF.

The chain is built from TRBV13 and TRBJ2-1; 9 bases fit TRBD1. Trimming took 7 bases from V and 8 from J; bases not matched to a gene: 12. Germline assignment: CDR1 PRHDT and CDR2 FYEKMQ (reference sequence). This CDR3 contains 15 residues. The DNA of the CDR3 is TGTGCCAGCACCGACCTTGGGACAGGGATCCATGAGCAGTTCTTC. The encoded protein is CASTDLGTGIHEQFF.

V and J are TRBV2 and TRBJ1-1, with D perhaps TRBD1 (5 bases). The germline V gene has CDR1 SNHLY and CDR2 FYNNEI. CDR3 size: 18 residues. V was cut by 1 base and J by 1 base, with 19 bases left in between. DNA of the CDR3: TGTGCCAGCAGTGAAGGTTTCGGGGGTCGAGGGAAGAACACTGAAGCTTTCTTT. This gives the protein CASSEGFGGRGKNTEAFF. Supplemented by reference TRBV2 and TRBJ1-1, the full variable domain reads EPEVTQTPSHQVTQMGQEVILRCVPISNHLYFYWYRQILGQKVEFLVSFYNNEISEKSEIFDDQFSVERPDGSNFTLKIRSTKLEDSAMYFCASSEGFGGRGKNTEAFFGQGTRLTVV.

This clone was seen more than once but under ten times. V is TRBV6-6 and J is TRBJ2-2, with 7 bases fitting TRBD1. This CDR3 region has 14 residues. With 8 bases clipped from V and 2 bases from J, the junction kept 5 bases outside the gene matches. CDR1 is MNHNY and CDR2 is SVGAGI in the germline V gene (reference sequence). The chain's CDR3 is CASGRQGNTGELFF. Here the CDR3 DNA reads TGTGCCAGCGGGCGACAGGGAAACACCGGGGAGCTGTTTTTT.

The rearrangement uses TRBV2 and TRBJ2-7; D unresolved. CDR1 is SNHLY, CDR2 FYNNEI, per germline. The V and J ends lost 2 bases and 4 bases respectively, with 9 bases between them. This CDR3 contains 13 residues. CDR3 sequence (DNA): TGTGCCAGCAGTGAATCCTTACAGTACGAGCAGTACTTC. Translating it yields CASSESLQYEQYF.

The CDR3 nucleotides are TGTGCCAGCAAGCTAGCGGGCTACAATGAGCAGTTCTTC. Translation: CASKLAGYNEQFF. The chain recombines TRBV27 with TRBJ2-1; 8 bases are shared with TRBD2. The J segment lost 3 bases and the V segment lost 7 bases, leaving 2 bases of the junction unmatched. Germline CDR1 MNHEY, CDR2 SMNVEV (reference sequence). This CDR3 contains 13 residues.